The 13 T cell receptor beta chains given below trace back to one sample, sequenced in a study of cytomegalovirus exposure and HLA in healthy donors. Primers: 60 Vbeta forward and 13 Jbeta reverse. This table comes from immunoSEQ multiplex PCR, and its TCRdb copy is limited to in-frame clones, with some not included. This sample contains more than 95,000 clones. Sequenced sample: PBMCs. The receptors here all came from a middle-aged man in good health and CMV-seronegative.

The chain carries TRBV5-1 and TRBJ2-7, with TRBD2 identical over 10 bases. The CDR3 is 16 amino acids. With V trimmed by 4 bases and J by 5 bases, 12 bases remained unmatched. Looked up from germline, CDR1 is SGHRS and CDR2 is YFSETQ. The CDR3 sequence is CASSLISGRNKDEQYF. In DNA, the CDR3 is TGCGCCAGCAGCCTTATTAGCGGGAGGAATAAGGACGAGCAGTACTTC.

The chain combines TRBV6-5 with TRBJ2-7; a possible D gene is TRBD1 (7 bases). CDR1 and CDR2 from the germline V gene are MNHEY and SVGAGI. Trimming stripped 0 bases from V and 2 bases from J, with 11 bases between. CDR3 length: 15 amino acids. CDR3 region: CASSYSAGGTYEQYF. CDR3 nucleotide sequence: TGTGCCAGCAGTTACTCGGCAGGGGGGACCTACGAGCAGTACTTC.

The chain has TRBV7-9 and TRBJ2-2; 7 nucleotides agree with TRBD2. CDR3 length: 14 residues. Germline-derived CDR1 and CDR2 are SEHNR and FQNEAQ (reference sequence). The V gene end was trimmed by 7 bases and the J gene end by 7 bases; junction bases not matched to a gene: 9. CDR3 in DNA: TGTGCCAGCAACACAGGCGCGGGGGTCGGGGAGCTGTTTTTT. Amino acid sequence: CASNTGAGVGELFF.

The CDR3 region is CASSRGHRSYEQYF. CDR3 nucleotide sequence: TGTGCCAGCAGTAGGGGACACCGCTCCTACGAGCAGTACTTC. The genes are TRBV6-5 and TRBJ2-7; possible D gene TRBD1, 6 bases. The V gene's germline CDR1 is MNHEY and CDR2 SVGAGI. The ends were cut back, 5 bases at V and 0 bases at J, with 11 bases in the middle. The CDR3 consists of 14 residues.

The chain recombines TRBV30 with TRBJ1-5, with TRBD1 identical over 9 bases. With V trimmed by 2 bases and J by 3 bases, 5 bases remained unmatched. CDR1 GTSNPN and CDR2 SVGIG come from the germline V gene (reference sequence). The CDR3 totals 15 residues. The CDR3 DNA reads TGTGCCTGGAGTACAGGACAGGGGAACAATCAGCCCCAGCATTTT. Its protein product is CAWSTGQGNNQPQHF.

This sequence joins TRBV9 and TRBJ1-2; D is possibly TRBD1 (5 bases). Germline V CDR1 and CDR2: SGDLS, YYNGEE. V dropped 3 bases and J dropped 5 bases, with 20 bases sitting between them. There are 16 residues in the CDR3. In nucleotides, the CDR3 is TGTGCCAGCAGCGAAACAGGTAGCCCTTTTCGTTATGGCTACACCTTC. Translated, it gives CASSETGSPFRYGYTF.

The CDR3 sequence: CATRDRAYEQYF. CDR3 sequence (DNA): TGTGCCACCAGGGACAGGGCCTACGAGCAGTACTTC. This chain uses TRBV6-1 with TRBJ2-7, with 9 positions matching TRBD1. This CDR3 spans 12 amino acids. Trimming cost V 10 bases and J 2 bases; bases outside gene matches: 3. Looked up from germline, CDR1 is MNHNS and CDR2 is SASEGT.

The rearrangement links TRBV28 to TRBJ2-7; the match to TRBD1 covers 12 bases. Germline V CDR1 and CDR2: MDHEN, SYDVKM. With V trimmed by 6 bases and J by 5 bases, 8 bases remained unmatched. The CDR3 consists of 15 residues. CDR3 coding DNA: TGTGCCAGCAGACCAGGGGACAGGGGGCGCGACGAGCAGTACTTC. Translating gives CASRPGDRGRDEQYF.

The rearrangement uses TRBV9 and TRBJ2-2; maybe TRBD1 (5 bases). The CDR3 has 12 amino acids. Germline loops: CDR1 SGDLS, CDR2 YYNGEE. Trimming shortened V by 0 bases and J by 8 bases, and 5 bases separated the two germline ends. The CDR3 DNA reads as TGTGCCAGCAGCGTAGAGGGGGGGGAGCTGTTTTTT. Its translation is CASSVEGGELFF.

The chain combines TRBV9 with TRBJ1-2; TRBD1 matches 8 bases. Losses at the gene ends were 2 bases for V and 3 bases for J; bases not matched to a gene: 12. The CDR3 sequence is 17 residues long. The germline CDR1 and CDR2 sequences are SGDLS and YYNGEE. CDR3 in amino acids: CASSVSNTGQGDYGYTF. The CDR3 DNA sequence: TGTGCCAGCAGCGTTAGTAATACCGGACAGGGAGACTATGGCTACACCTTC.

The CDR3 nucleotides read TGTGCCAGCAGCTTAGGGAATCCGGGAGTGGGGTACGAGCAGTACTTC. This codes for CASSLGNPGVGYEQYF. This sequence joins TRBV7-2 and TRBJ2-7; possible D gene TRBD2, 6 bases. CDR1 SGHTA and CDR2 FQGNSA come from the germline V gene. The CDR3 sequence is 16 residues long. Trimming left V 1 base short and J 4 bases short, with 17 bases between. Full variable domain (missing parts from reference TRBV7-2 and TRBJ2-7): GAGVSQSPSNKVTEKGKDVELRCDPISGHTALYWYRQSLGQGLEFLIYFQGNSAPDKSGLPSDRFSAERTGGSVSTLTIQRTQQEDSAVYLCASSLGNPGVGYEQYFGPGTRLTVT.

J is TRBJ1-3 and V is TRBV15; D is uncertain. V lost 3 bases and J lost 6, with 6 bases in between. This CDR3 is 12 amino acids long. Germline assignment: CDR1 LNHNV and CDR2 YYDKDF (reference sequence). The CDR3 DNA follows: TGTGCCACCAGCAGCCGGGAAAACACCATATATTTT. It translates to CATSSRENTIYF.

J is TRBJ1-1 and V is TRBV6-6; D perhaps matches TRBD1 (6 bases). V gave up 1 base and J gave up 0 bases, with 9 bases separating them. Germline CDR1 reads MNHNY; CDR2 reads SVGAGI (reference sequence). This CDR3 spans 15 amino acids. The CDR3 DNA reads as TGTGCCAGCAGTTACTTTAAGGGGGTGAACACTGAAGCTTTCTTT. Translation: CASSYFKGVNTEAFF.